The rows below give T cell receptor beta chains drawn from one sample of a study of cytomegalovirus exposure and HLA in healthy donors. Sequencing used immunoSEQ multiplex PCR; TCRdb keeps in-frame clones, though not all of them. The data contain about 100,000 clones, about 95% of them singletons. The sample was PBMCs. The receptors were gathered from a woman under 30 in good health and CMV-seronegative. Both conserved end residues are part of each CDR3. D genes are given only for firm matches. Size tells how often a clone was seen (once, few, many) or the class of an expanded clone, and some rows leave it out.

D gene	V gene	J gene	clone size	CDR3 DNA	CDR3 protein
TRBD1	TRBV4-1	TRBJ1-2	-	TGCGCCAGCAGCCAAGATCTTTTACGGGACAGGGTGCTCTATGGCTACACCTTC	CASSQDLLRDRVLYGYTF
-	TRBV5-1	TRBJ2-2	-	TGCGCCAGCAGCTCGGGGAGTTACCTGTTAGACACCGGGGAGCTGTTTTTT	CASSSGSYLLDTGELFF
-	TRBV12-2	TRBJ2-7	-	TGTGCAAGTCGCCCATCCAATATGATGTTCAGCTCCTACGAGCAGTACTTC	CASRPSNMMFSSYEQYF
TRBD1	TRBV27	TRBJ2-7	-	TGTGCCAGCAGTCCACCTGGACAGGCTACCGAGCAGTACTTC	CASSPPGQATEQYF
-	TRBV27	TRBJ2-1	-	TGTGCCAGCAGTTTGGGGCCAAGCTCCTACAATGAGCAGTTCTTC	CASSLGPSSYNEQFF
TRBD2	TRBV19	TRBJ2-1	-	TGTGCCAGTAGTATAAGACTAGCGGCAGAGCAGTTCTTC	CASSIRLAAEQFF
TRBD2	TRBV15	TRBJ2-1	-	TGTGCCACCAGCAGCCTCCAGCGGGATCTTAGTCGGGTTTCCTACAATGAGCAGTTCTTC	CATSSLQRDLSRVSYNEQFF
TRBD2	TRBV11-2	TRBJ2-1	-	TGTGCCAGCAGCGTCCGAGCGGGGGGGCCTGAGGAGCAGTTCTTC	CASSVRAGGPEEQFF
TRBD1	TRBV5-6	TRBJ2-7	-	TGTGCCAGCAGCTTGGGGCCGGGACAGGGATCCTACGAGCAGTACTTC	CASSLGPGQGSYEQYF
-	TRBV6-1	TRBJ2-1	once	TGTGCCAGCAGTGAAGTCCTAAGTCCGCGGAATGAGCAGTTCTTC	CASSEVLSPRNEQFF
-	TRBV6-4	TRBJ2-1	few	TGTGCCAGCAGTGCCTCGACCTTGGAGGGAATTACCTACAATGAGCAGTTCTTC	CASSASTLEGITYNEQFF
TRBD1	TRBV6-6	TRBJ1-2	-	TGTGCCATACCAGGGGGTGATGGCTACACCTTC	CAIPGGDGYTF
TRBD1	TRBV7-8	TRBJ1-1	-	TGTGCCAGCAGCTTAGGAAGACAGGGGGCTGGCCCTGAAGCTTTCTTT	CASSLGRQGAGPEAFF
-	TRBV6-4	TRBJ2-3	-	TGTGCCAGCAGTGAAGGGGGGGGCACAGATACGCAGTATTTT	CASSEGGGTDTQYF
TRBD2	TRBV7-8	TRBJ2-7	-	TGTGCCAGCAGCTTCAATCGGGGGGGGAAGAGCTACGAGCAGTACTTC	CASSFNRGGKSYEQYF
-	TRBV9	TRBJ2-7	-	TGTGCCAGCAGCGTAGAGTTCGGGTCCTCCTACGAGCAGTACTTC	CASSVEFGSSYEQYF
-	TRBV6-4	TRBJ2-1	-	TGTGCCAGCAGTGACGATCCCGGGACTCCTGCGAATGAGCAGTTCTTC	CASSDDPGTPANEQFF
TRBD1	TRBV5-8	TRBJ1-5	once	TGTGCCAGCAGCTTTAGGACAGGATCTCGACCTAGCAATCAGCCCCAGCATTTT	CASSFRTGSRPSNQPQHF
TRBD2	TRBV7-7	TRBJ2-1	-	TGTGCTAGCAGCTTAGGACTAGCGAGCTACAATGAGCAGTTCTTC	CASSLGLASYNEQFF
TRBD2	TRBV7-2	TRBJ2-1	-	TGTGCCAGCAGCTTAGTGGGGGGGACTAGCTCCGGCGATGAGCAGTTCTTC	CASSLVGGTSSGDEQFF
TRBD1	TRBV25-1	TRBJ2-1	-	TGTGCCAGCAGCGGGACAGGGCCCCTCTCCTACAATGAGCAGTTCTTC	CASSGTGPLSYNEQFF
-	TRBV7-9	TRBJ2-7	-	TGTGCCAGCAGCTTACCATCATCCGAGCTAAGCGAGCAGTACTTC	CASSLPSSELSEQYF
TRBD2	TRBV19	TRBJ2-7	once	TGTGCCAGTAGTATAGGGCTAGCGGGCCCTCTCTCCTACGAGCAGTACTTC	CASSIGLAGPLSYEQYF
TRBD1	TRBV27	TRBJ1-2	-	TGTGCCAGCAGTTTCGGCAGGGGGAAAGGCTACACCTTC	CASSFGRGKGYTF
-	TRBV19	TRBJ2-7	-	TGTGCCAGTAGCCGGCGGGGTGCCTACGAGCAGTACTTC	CASSRRGAYEQYF
-	TRBV7-9	TRBJ2-7	once	TGTGCCAGCGAGGAGGGATCCCGCGAGCAGTACTTC	CASEEGSREQYF
TRBD2	TRBV29-1	TRBJ2-1	-	TGCAGCGTTCTTGAGCGGGACTCCTACAATGAGCAGTTCTTC	CSVLERDSYNEQFF
-	TRBV19	TRBJ2-7	-	TGTGCCAGTAGTATCGGCGCTAGCGCCTACGAGCAGTACTTC	CASSIGASAYEQYF
-	TRBV11-2	TRBJ2-3	-	TGTGCCAGCAGCTCCGGACAGTTCGGAGATACGCAGTATTTT	CASSSGQFGDTQYF
TRBD1	TRBV9	TRBJ2-7	-	TGTGCCAGCAGCGTGGACAGGGGCTACGAGCAGTACTTC	CASSVDRGYEQYF